The 2 T cell receptor beta chains below all came from one sample that was sequenced in a study of T cells in localized non-small cell lung cancer. The assay was immunoSEQ multiplex PCR, and TCRdb's table has in-frame clones only and misses some. Of about 25,000 clones listed, more than 85% are singletons. The input for sequencing was peripheral blood, taken before any cancer treatment. The receptors were gathered from a woman between 35 and 70 years old with stage I lung adenocarcinoma.

The chain uses TRBV9 and TRBJ2-7; D possibly corresponds to TRBD2 (7 bases). In germline, CDR1 is SGDLS, CDR2 YYNGEE. The CDR3 is 14 amino acids. Trimming took off 4 bases at V and 3 bases at J, with 14 bases between the two ends. The chain's CDR3 is CASSPGGGRYEQYF. The CDR3 DNA reads as TGTGCCAGCAGCCCCGGCGGGGGCCGCTACGAGCAGTACTTC.

This chain links TRBV28 with TRBJ1-5; D not resolved. Germline assignment: CDR1 MDHEN and CDR2 SYDVKM. This CDR3 has 13 residues. Trimming pared 7 bases from V and 3 bases from J, leaving 10 bases between. The CDR3: CASNPRSNQPQHF. CDR3 in DNA: TGTGCCAGCAATCCGCGTTCCAATCAGCCCCAGCATTTT.